This entry describes one T cell receptor (beta chain). This clone is a singleton in its sample. No antigen is known for it. One base away there is no much larger clone; base qualities are not given. This sample stems from a study of blood T cell repertoires in COVID-19 (TCRdb year 2020). In terms of the full investigation: Samples from collaborators originated in the United States, Italy and Spain and spanned both the acute and convalescent phases of COVID-19. The material from the prospective study consisted of cDNA or gDNA derived from T cells, B-cell-depleted T cells, or PBMCs. Where HLA class I and class II types were available, the types were taken from metadata supplied by the sample provider, not from assay-based typing. Deeply sampled blood TCRbeta repertoires from subjects exposed to, actively infected with, or recovered from COVID-19 were included in the dataset. A de-identified subject ID, COVID-19 status, age in years and sex were almost always included in the sample metadata. The repertoires were made available in a free public database intended to serve as a resource for research on the immune response to SARS-CoV-2. The samples were drawn from two sources: the first 160 participants of the ongoing ImmuneRACE study, and 1,254 subjects contributed by 6 global collaborators. The full study reports these points: The amount of clinical and demographic metadata varied by source and participant and was provided uncurated.

From a lookup of the germline V gene (reference sequence), CDR1 and CDR2 are SEHNR and FQNEAQ. Reading from cysteine to phenylalanine, the CDR3 counts 14 amino acids. Of the read, only the CDR3 DNA is kept; its 42 bases are in frame from base 1. Trimming at the junction amounts to 1 base on V and 3 bases on J, and the germline ends lie 9 bases apart. In the prospective study, participants were 18 to 89 years old, resided in about two dozen geographic areas of the United States, and were enrolled through a virtual design. Cohort assignment in the prospective study relied on participant-reported clinical history from a screening survey and a study questionnaire. ImmuneRACE Cohort 3 recovered participants were defined by two consecutive negative NP/OP PCR tests, healthcare professional clearance, or symptom resolution. In the prospective study, mobile phlebotomists collected whole blood, serum and a nasopharyngeal or oropharyngeal swab from each participant. Participants in the prospective study had the option to provide additional blood draws and questionnaires over a roughly two-month period. Before DNA extraction, blood samples from the prospective study were shipped at room temperature or frozen.

TCRbeta CDR3 regions were amplified from genomic DNA using the immunoSEQ Assay, a bias-controlled multiplex PCR. As for how the authors treated the data: The number of nucleated cells in each sample was estimated from the amplification of reference gene primers within the assay. To quantify the absolute abundance of each unique TCRbeta CDR3 rearrangement, sequence reads were collapsed and filtered. For each sample, productive Simpson clonality was calculated as the square root of Simpson's diversity index over productive rearrangements. TCRdb limited this immuneACCESS table to in-frame rearrangements with V and J called. A share of clones is missing; checked studies link under half to unresolved V genes, and the rest is unexplained. V, J and clone size are those of that table, while D and trimming were read from the DNA. The sample contains about 240,000 clones, roughly 89% of them found a single time. Under 5% of the sample is taken by the ten largest.

This chain is built from TRBV7-9 and TRBJ1-1; no D gene call is confident. The source is a woman aged 30 to 39 who had recovered from COVID-19. What was sequenced was PBMCs or T cells enriched from blood (not recorded which). The CDR3 protein sequence reads: CASSLGGWHTEAFF. The DNA reads as follows: TGTGCCAGCAGCTTAGGAGGTTGGCACACTGAAGCTTTCTTT.